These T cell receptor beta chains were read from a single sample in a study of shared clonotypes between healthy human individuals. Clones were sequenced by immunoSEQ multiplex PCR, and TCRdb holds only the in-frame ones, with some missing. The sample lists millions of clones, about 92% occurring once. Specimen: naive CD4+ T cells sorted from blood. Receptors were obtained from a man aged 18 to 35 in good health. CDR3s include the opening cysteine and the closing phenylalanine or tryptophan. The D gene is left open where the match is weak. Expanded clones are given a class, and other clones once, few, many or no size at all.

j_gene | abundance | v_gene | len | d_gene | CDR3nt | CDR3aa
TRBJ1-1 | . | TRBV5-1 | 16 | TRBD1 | TGCGCCAGCAGCTTGGACTGGGACAGGGGGAACACTGAAGCTTTCTTT | CASSLDWDRGNTEAFF
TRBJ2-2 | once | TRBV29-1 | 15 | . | TGCAGCGCCCGACTCGGGGACACAAACACCGGGGAGCTGTTTTTT | CSARLGDTNTGELFF
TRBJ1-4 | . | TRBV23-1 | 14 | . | TGCGCCAGCAGTCAAAAGGGCCGGAATGAAAAACTGTTTTTT | CASSQKGRNEKLFF
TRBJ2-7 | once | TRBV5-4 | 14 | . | TGTGCCAGCAGCCCATTTGGGACCTCCTACGAGCAGTACTTC | CASSPFGTSYEQYF
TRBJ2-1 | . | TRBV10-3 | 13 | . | TGTGCCATCGACAACAGGGCCGACAATGAGCAGTTCTTC | CAIDNRADNEQFF
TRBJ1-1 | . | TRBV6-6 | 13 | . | TGTGCCAGCAGTAGATTTATGAACACTGAAGCCTTCTTT | CASSRFMNTEAFF
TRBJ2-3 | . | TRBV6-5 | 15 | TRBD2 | TGTGCCAGCAGTTGGGGGGGTGCTAGCACAGATACGCAGTATTTT | CASSWGGASTDTQYF
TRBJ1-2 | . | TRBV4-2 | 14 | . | TGTGCCAGCAGCGATGACAGAGTTAACTATGGCTACACCTTC | CASSDDRVNYGYTF
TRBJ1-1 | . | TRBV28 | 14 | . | TGTGCCAGCTTCAGGGACACCTCGAACACTGAAGCTTTCTTT | CASFRDTSNTEAFF
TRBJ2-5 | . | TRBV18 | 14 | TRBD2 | TGTGCCAGCTCAGCGGGGACTAGCGGAGAGACCCAGTACTTC | CASSAGTSGETQYF
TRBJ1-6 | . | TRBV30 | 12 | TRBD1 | TGTGCCTGGAATACAGGGGATTCACCCCTCCACTTT | CAWNTGDSPLHF
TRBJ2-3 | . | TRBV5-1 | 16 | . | TGCGCCAGCAGCTTGGATGGGGGCCCAGGCACAGATACGCAGTATTTT | CASSLDGGPGTDTQYF
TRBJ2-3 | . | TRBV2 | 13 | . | TGTGCCAGCAGGAAAACACGCACAGATACGCAGTATTTT | CASRKTRTDTQYF
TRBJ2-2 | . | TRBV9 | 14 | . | TGTGCCAGCAGCGTAGTCGCTTACACCGGGGAGCTGTTTTTT | CASSVVAYTGELFF
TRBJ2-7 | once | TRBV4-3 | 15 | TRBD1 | TGCGCCAGCAGCCAAGTCTTGGCAGGGGGCTACGAGCAGTACTTC | CASSQVLAGGYEQYF
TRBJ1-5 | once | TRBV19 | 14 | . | TGTGCCAGTAGTATAGACGACAGACATCAGCCCCAGCATTTT | CASSIDDRHQPQHF
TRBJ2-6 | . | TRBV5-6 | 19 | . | TGTGCCAGCAGCCAACAGGGTGGAGGCTATCCTTCTGGGGCCAACGTCCTGACTTTC | CASSQQGGGYPSGANVLTF
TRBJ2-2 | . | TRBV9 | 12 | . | TGTGCCAGCAACCAGGGCACCGGGGAGCTGTTTTTT | CASNQGTGELFF
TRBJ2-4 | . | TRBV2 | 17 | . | TGTGCCAGCAGTGTGGGATTCATGGGACTAGCCAAAAACATTCAGTACTTC | CASSVGFMGLAKNIQYF
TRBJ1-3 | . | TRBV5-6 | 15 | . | TGTGCCAGCAGCTTGCAGGGGACCTCTGGAAACACCATATATTTT | CASSLQGTSGNTIYF
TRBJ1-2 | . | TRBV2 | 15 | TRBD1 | TGTGCCAGCAGCCAAGGACAGGGAGCGCGCTATGGCTACACCTTC | CASSQGQGARYGYTF
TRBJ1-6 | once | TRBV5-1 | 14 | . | TGCGCCAGCAGCTTGATGTCAACAGATTCACCCCTCCACTTT | CASSLMSTDSPLHF
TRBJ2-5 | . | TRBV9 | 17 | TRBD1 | TGTGCCAGCAGCGTATTGGGGACACAGGGGTCGAAAGAGACCCAGTACTTC | CASSVLGTQGSKETQYF
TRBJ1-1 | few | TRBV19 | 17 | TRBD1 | TGTGCCAGTAGCCCAATCAACAGGGGGCGGGGTAACACTGAAGCTTTCTTT | CASSPINRGRGNTEAFF
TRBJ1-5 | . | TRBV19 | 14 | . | TGTGCCAGTAGCCAACAGGGTGGCAATCAGCCCCAGCATTTT | CASSQQGGNQPQHF
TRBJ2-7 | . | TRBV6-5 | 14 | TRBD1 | TGTGCCAGCAGTCGAGGGACAGGGGACTACGAGCAGTACTTC | CASSRGTGDYEQYF
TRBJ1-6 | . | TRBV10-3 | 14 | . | TGTGCCATCAGTATGGACTCCTATAATTCACCCCTCCACTTT | CAISMDSYNSPLHF
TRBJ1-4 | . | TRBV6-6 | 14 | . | TGTGCCAGCAGTTACGGGGGGCGAAATGAAAAACTGTTTTTT | CASSYGGRNEKLFF
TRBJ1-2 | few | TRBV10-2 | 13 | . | TGCGCCAGCATGGCAGGGACCCTCTATGGCTACACCTTC | CASMAGTLYGYTF
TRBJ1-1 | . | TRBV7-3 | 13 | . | TGTGCCAGCAGCTTTGAGATGAACACTGAAGCTTTCTTT | CASSFEMNTEAFF
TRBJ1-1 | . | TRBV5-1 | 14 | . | TGCGCCAGCAGCTTGGATGGAATGAACACTGAAGCTTTCTTT | CASSLDGMNTEAFF
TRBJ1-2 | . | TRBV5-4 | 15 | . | TGTGCCAGCAGCTCCCTCTTGGGCCCCGTTGAAGGCTACACCTTC | CASSSLLGPVEGYTF
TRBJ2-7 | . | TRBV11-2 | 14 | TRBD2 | TGTGCCAGCAGCGGGGGGGGACTAGTAACCGAGCAGTACTTC | CASSGGGLVTEQYF
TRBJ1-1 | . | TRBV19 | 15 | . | TGTGCCAGCCGCGAAAGGCAGGGGCTGAACACTGAAGCTTTCTTT | CASRERQGLNTEAFF
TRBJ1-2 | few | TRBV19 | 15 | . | TGTGCCAGTAGTCCAACAATGTTGTCGGGGACTGGCTACACCTTC | CASSPTMLSGTGYTF
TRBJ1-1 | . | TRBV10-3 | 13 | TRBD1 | TGTGCCATCAGTGAGTCAGACAGGGAGTCAGCTTTCTTT | CAISESDRESAFF
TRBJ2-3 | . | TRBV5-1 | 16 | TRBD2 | TGCGCCAGCAGCTTGGTTGTACTAGCGGGAGCAGATACGCAGTATTTT | CASSLVVLAGADTQYF
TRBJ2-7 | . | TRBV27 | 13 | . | TGTGCCAGCAGCTACGTGGGGCCCTACGAGCAGTACTTC | CASSYVGPYEQYF
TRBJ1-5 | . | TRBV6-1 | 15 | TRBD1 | TGTGCCAGCAGTTCCGGGACAGGGATCAATCAGCCCCAGCATTTT | CASSSGTGINQPQHF
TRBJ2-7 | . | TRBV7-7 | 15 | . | TGTGCTAGCAGCTTAGAGTCAGGGAGCTCCTACGAGCAGTACTTC | CASSLESGSSYEQYF
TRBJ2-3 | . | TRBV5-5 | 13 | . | TGTGCCAGCAGCTTCGGGCTCACAGATACGCAGTATTTT | CASSFGLTDTQYF
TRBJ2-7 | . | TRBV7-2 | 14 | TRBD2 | TGTGCCAGCAGCCTTAGGGGAGGGAGCTACGAGCAGTACTTC | CASSLRGGSYEQYF
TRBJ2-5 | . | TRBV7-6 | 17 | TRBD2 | TGTGCCAGCAGCTTCGGCGCGGTACTAGCGGGAGGGGAGACCCAGTACTTC | CASSFGAVLAGGETQYF
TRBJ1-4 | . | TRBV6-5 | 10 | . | TGTGCCAGCGGTAGGGAGAGGCTGTTTTTT | CASGRERLFF
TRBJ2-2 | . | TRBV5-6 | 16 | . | TGTGCCAGCAGCTTGGCCGGAGGGACGAACACCGGGGAGCTGTTTTTT | CASSLAGGTNTGELFF
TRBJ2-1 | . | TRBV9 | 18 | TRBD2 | TGTGCCAGCAACAAGTCCGGGACTAGCGGGAGCAACGACAATGAGCAGTTCTTC | CASNKSGTSGSNDNEQFF
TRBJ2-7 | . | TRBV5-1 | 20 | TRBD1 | TGCGCCAGCAGCTTGGATCCCCCTCCCTGGGGGGGACAGGGGGCCTACGAGCAGTACTTC | CASSLDPPPWGGQGAYEQYF
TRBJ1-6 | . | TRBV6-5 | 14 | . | TGTGCCAGCAGTCGGACTGTAGGAGGTTCACCCCTCCACTTT | CASSRTVGGSPLHF
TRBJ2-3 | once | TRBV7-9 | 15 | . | TGTGCCAGCAGTTCCAGCGGCCCTAGCACAGATACGCAGTATTTT | CASSSSGPSTDTQYF
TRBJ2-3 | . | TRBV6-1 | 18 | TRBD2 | TGTGCCAGCAGTGAAGTTAAGGGAGGGACTAGGTCCCCAGATACGCAGTATTTT | CASSEVKGGTRSPDTQYF
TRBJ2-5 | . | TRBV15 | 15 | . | TGTGCCACCAGCAGAGATCCCACGGCCCAAGAGACCCAGTACTTC | CATSRDPTAQETQYF
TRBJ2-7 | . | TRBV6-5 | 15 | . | TGTGCCAGCAGTTACTCGATAGACAGCCACTACGAGCAGTACTTC | CASSYSIDSHYEQYF
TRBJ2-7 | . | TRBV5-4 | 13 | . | TGTGCCAGCAGCTTGGTAAGCTCCTACGAGCAGTACTTC | CASSLVSSYEQYF
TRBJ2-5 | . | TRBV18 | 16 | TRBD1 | TGTGCCAGCTCACCAACGGCACAGGGGGCGCGGGAGACCCAGTACTTC | CASSPTAQGARETQYF